The 28 T cell receptor beta chains listed next were all sequenced from one sample in a study of vaccination and CD4 T cells after COVID-19. Treatment specified: roughly 10-day PBMC culture with coronavirus spike peptide pools or control peptides (ViraFEST assay). For these TCRs, the target antigens are not known. Sequence data for DNA of cultured CD4+ T cells were generated by the Oncomine TCR Beta short-read assay. TCRdb passed the PCR reads through MiXCR, listing each CDR3 protein once. This table holds around 19,000 distinct CDR3 sequences, about 43% found once. Source material: CD4+ T cells from blood, cultured in vitro. The origin of the receptors is a human donor who had recovered from COVID-19.

V is TRBV28 and J is TRBJ2-7; D gene unclear. The germline V gene has CDR1 MDHEN and CDR2 SYDVKM. The CDR3 sequence is 13 residues long. Trimming pared 5 bases from V and 2 bases from J, leaving 10 bases between. The CDR3 DNA reads as TGTGCCAGCAGTAACTTCCCCCCCTACGAGCAGTACTTC. Encoded protein: CASSNFPPYEQYF.

This CDR3 is CAWSRFVNTEAFF. The CDR3, as DNA: TGTGCCTGGAGTCGGTTCGTGAACACTGAAGCTTTCTTT. V usage is TRBV30 and J usage is TRBJ1-1; no definite D call. The V and J ends lost 2 bases and 0 bases respectively, with 7 bases between them. Germline CDR1 reads GTSNPN; CDR2 reads SVGIG (reference sequence). This CDR3 contains 13 residues.

The table lists this clonotype with a few counts. The rearrangement joins TRBV7-9 to TRBJ2-1, with TRBD2 matching 12 bases. This CDR3 is 16 amino acids long. The V segment lost 5 bases and the J segment 5 bases; nucleotides outside the gene matches: 7. Per the germline V gene, CDR1 is SEHNR and CDR2 is FQNEAQ (reference sequence). CDR3 loop: CASSRQWTSGDNEQFF. In DNA form, the CDR3 reads TGTGCCAGCAGCCGACAATGGACTAGCGGGGACAATGAGCAGTTCTTC.

The V and J genes are TRBV4-3 and TRBJ2-7; D not resolved. The CDR3 is 14 amino acids. CDR1 and CDR2 from the germline V gene are LGHNA and YSLEER. Trimming removed 2 bases from V and 0 bases from J, with 8 bases in between. CDR3 bases: TGCGCCAGCAGCCAACAGACTCTCTCCTACGAGCAGTACTTC. Translating it yields CASSQQTLSYEQYF.

In its sample, this clonotype was seen a few times. The V gene is TRBV7-2, the J gene TRBJ1-5, with D possibly being TRBD1 (6 bases). The CDR3 has 16 residues. Germline CDR1 reads SGHTA; CDR2 reads FQGNSA. The V end lost 5 bases, the J end lost 9 bases, and 23 bases lay between the germline ends. The chain's CDR3 is CASSTPSGGLLRPQHF. CDR3 DNA: TGTGCCAGCAGCACGCCAAGTGGGGGCCTCCTACGGCCCCAGCATTTT.

This clonotype appeared a few times. V gene TRBV20-1 combines with J gene TRBJ2-2; no clear D gene. Germline V CDR1 and CDR2: DFQATT, SNEGSKA (reference sequence). The CDR3 has 18 residues. V dropped 0 bases and J dropped 2 bases, with 19 bases sitting between them. The CDR3 nucleotides read TGCAGTGCTAGAGATCCCCGATTATTGGCTACTAACACCGGGGAGCTGTTTTTT. It yields the protein CSARDPRLLATNTGELFF.

This clonotype was counted once. The rearrangement links TRBV19 to TRBJ2-1, with 13 bases matching TRBD2. There are 14 residues in the CDR3. Germline V gene data show CDR1 as LNHDA and CDR2 as SQIVND (reference sequence). J gave up 7 bases and V 10 bases, and 7 bases lay outside the gene matches. In DNA, the CDR3 is TGTGCCACCGAGACTAGCGGGAGGTTGAATGAGCAGTTCTTC. It specifies CATETSGRLNEQFF.

This chain uses TRBV12-3 or TRBV12-4 with TRBJ2-2; 10 nucleotides align to TRBD1. Germline trimming cut 6 bases from V and 7 bases from J; bases unmatched to any gene: 8. CDR3 length: 15 residues. The CDR3 DNA is TGTGCCAGCAGCCCTGACAGGGGGCGTATCGGGGAGCTGTTTTTT. It specifies CASSPDRGRIGELFF.

This clonotype was seen a few times. The chain has TRBV25-1 and TRBJ2-5; 14 bases map to TRBD2. Germline V lookup: CDR1 MGHDK, CDR2 SYGVNS. The length of the CDR3 is 17 residues. The V and J ends lost 6 bases and 4 bases, in that order; junction bases with no gene match: 10. CDR3 nucleotides: TGTGCCAGCAGCCAGGTGACTGGACTAGCGGGAGGAGAGACCCAGTACTTC. It translates to CASSQVTGLAGGETQYF.

In this sample, this clonotype turned up a few times. The chain has TRBV6-2 or TRBV6-3 and TRBJ2-7; tentatively, D is TRBD1 (6 bases). This CDR3 has 13 residues. V lost 4 bases to trimming and J lost 9 bases, with 16 bases between them. Germline assignment: CDR1 MNHEY and CDR2 SVGEGT. The CDR3 loop reads CASSWGLGPGQYF. CDR3 DNA sequence: TGTGCCAGCAGTTGGGGGCTTGGCCCTGGGCAGTACTTC.

The chain has TRBV4-1 and TRBJ1-5, with D hard to call. From germline, CDR1 is MGHRA and CDR2 YSYEKL. The V end lost 0 bases, the J end lost 5 bases, and 8 bases lay between the germline ends. This CDR3 is built from 14 residues. As DNA, the CDR3 is TGCGCCAGCAGCCAAGATCGCCAGGATCAGCCCCAGCATTTT. It specifies CASSQDRQDQPQHF.

Here the CDR3 DNA reads TGTGCCAGCAGCTTAGTCTTAGGACAGCGAACCTACGAGCAGTACTTC. It encodes CASSLVLGQRTYEQYF. The chain carries TRBV7-2 and TRBJ2-7; D is possibly TRBD1 (6 bases). The germline V gene has CDR1 SGHTA and CDR2 FQGNSA. V was cut by 1 base and J by 2 bases, with 15 bases left in between. This CDR3 has 16 amino acids.

The V and J genes are TRBV7-2 and TRBJ2-3; D gene ambiguous. Trimming stripped 5 bases from V and 0 bases from J, with 3 bases between. CDR1 is SGHTA and CDR2 is FQGNSA in the germline V gene. The length of the CDR3 is 12 residues. The CDR3 spells CASSVSTDTQYF. The CDR3 nucleotides are TGTGCCAGCAGCGTAAGCACAGATACGCAGTATTTT.

The gene calls are TRBV2 and TRBJ2-7, with TRBD2 as a possible D gene (6 bases). This CDR3 comprises 15 residues. Germline loops: CDR1 SNHLY, CDR2 FYNNEI. V was pared by 1 base and J by 2 bases, with 12 bases between. The CDR3 nucleotides are TGTGCCAGCAGTGAAGGACTAGTTACAACCTACGAGCAGTACTTC. It codes for CASSEGLVTTYEQYF.

This clonotype was counted only a few times. The CDR3 DNA reads as TGTGCCAGTAGTACTTACGACAGGGGAAGCATTCAGTACTTC. Its protein product is CASSTYDRGSIQYF. The chain links TRBV19 to TRBJ2-4; 8 nucleotides match TRBD1. Trimming cost V 4 bases and J 9 bases; bases outside gene matches: 8. CDR3 length equals 14 residues. The germline CDR1 and CDR2 sequences are LNHDA and SQIVND (reference sequence). Filled out from reference TRBV19 and TRBJ2-4, the complete variable domain reads DGGITQSPKYLFRKEGQNVTLSCEQNLNHDAMYWYRQDPGQGLRLIYYSQIVNDFQKGDIAEGYSVSREKKESFPLTVTSAQKNPTAFYLCASSTYDRGSIQYFGAGTRLSVL.

The V and J genes are TRBV20-1 and TRBJ2-1, with D possibly being TRBD2 (6 bases). The CDR3 runs to 15 residues. Germline values: CDR1 DFQATT, CDR2 SNEGSKA (reference sequence). The V end lost 8 bases, the J end lost 10 bases, and 27 bases lay between the germline ends. The DNA of the CDR3 is TGCAGTACTCAATTTAGTAGCGGAAGGGATGGGGAGCAGTTCTTC. Amino acid sequence: CSTQFSSGRDGEQFF.

This clonotype occurred a few times. The V call is TRBV19, the J call TRBJ1-5; D ambiguous. Germline values: CDR1 LNHDA, CDR2 SQIVND (reference sequence). CDR3 length: 13 residues. The germline V and J ends were trimmed by 3 bases and 4 bases, with 7 bases remaining between them. The CDR3: CASSIESNQPQHF. In nucleotides, the CDR3 is TGTGCCAGTAGTATCGAGTCGAATCAGCCCCAGCATTTT.

In this sample, this clonotype turned up once. The chain combines TRBV28 with TRBJ1-1, with D perhaps TRBD1 (6 bases). Trimming shortened V by 10 bases and J by 0 bases, and 27 bases separated the two germline ends. The CDR3 sequence is 18 residues long. CDR1 and CDR2 (germline): MDHEN, SYDVKM. The CDR3 loop reads CATSRLSLQGSMNTEAFF. CDR3 bases: TGTGCCACCTCAAGGCTTTCCCTCCAGGGGAGCATGAACACTGAAGCTTTCTTT.

V is TRBV19 and J is TRBJ2-1, with 11 bases identical to TRBD2. Germline loops: CDR1 LNHDA, CDR2 SQIVND (reference sequence). The CDR3 is 15 residues long. V shed 6 bases, J shed 6 bases, and the junction held 7 bases outside the gene matches. CDR3 amino acids: CASSKPGTSGNEQFF. The CDR3 region has the DNA TGTGCCAGTAGCAAACCCGGGACTAGCGGCAATGAGCAGTTCTTC.

A few counts support this clonotype. The rearrangement joins TRBV20-1 to TRBJ1-3; possible D gene TRBD1, 6 bases. The CDR3 contains 14 residues. From germline, CDR1 is DFQATT and CDR2 SNEGSKA (reference sequence). V lost 6 bases and J lost 0, with 12 bases in between. CDR3 sequence: CSAVGHSSGNTIYF. CDR3 bases: TGCAGTGCCGTGGGACACAGCTCTGGAAACACCATATATTTT.

This chain links TRBV7-8 with TRBJ2-3; tentatively, D is TRBD2 (6 bases). V dropped 6 bases and J dropped 1 base, with 8 bases sitting between them. CDR1 is SGHVS, CDR2 FQNEAQ, per germline. This CDR3 is built from 13 residues. CDR3 bases: TGTGCCAGCAGGACGGGGGGCACAGATACGCAGTATTTT. Residues: CASRTGGTDTQYF.

This clonotype was seen a few times. This rearrangement joins TRBV27 to TRBJ2-7; TRBD1 might be the D (6 bases). Germline V CDR1 and CDR2: MNHEY, SMNVEV (reference sequence). The CDR3 totals 13 residues. Between the trimmed V and J ends, which lost 2 bases and 1 base, there was a span of 6 bases. CDR3 DNA sequence: TGTGCCAGCAGTTTAAGGGGGTCCTACGAGCAGTACTTC. The encoded protein is CASSLRGSYEQYF.

The gene calls are TRBV20-1 and TRBJ2-7, with D possibly matching TRBD1 (6 bases). The V gene's germline CDR1 is DFQATT and CDR2 SNEGSKA (reference sequence). The CDR3 is made up of 13 amino acids. V lost 3 bases and J 5 bases, leaving 14 bases between the germline ends. CDR3: CSARLQGRNEQYF. The CDR3 bases are TGCAGTGCTAGGCTCCAGGGGCGCAACGAGCAGTACTTC.

This clonotype was counted between two and nine times. V gene TRBV7-2 combines with J gene TRBJ2-7; D possibly corresponds to TRBD1 (6 bases). There are 15 residues in the CDR3. V dropped 5 bases and J dropped 0 bases, with 14 bases sitting between them. In germline, CDR1 is SGHTA, CDR2 FQGNSA. In DNA, the CDR3 is TGTGCCAGCAGCGGTCACAGGGTCTCCTCCTACGAGCAGTACTTC. This translates into CASSGHRVSSYEQYF.

The CDR3 protein is CASSLATQTTEAFF. The CDR3 nucleotides read TGTGCCAGCAGCTTGGCTACACAAACCACTGAAGCTTTCTTT. The chain recombines TRBV5-8 with TRBJ1-1; D is uncertain. CDR3 length: 14 amino acids. Looked up from germline, CDR1 is SGHTS and CDR2 is YDEGEE. V lost 0 bases to trimming and J lost 4 bases, with 10 bases between them.

The J gene is TRBJ1-3, the V gene TRBV2, with D possibly TRBD1 on 5 matching bases. This CDR3 region has 14 residues. Trimming removed 5 bases from V and 0 bases from J, with 8 bases in between. Germline assignment: CDR1 SNHLY and CDR2 FYNNEI. In DNA, the CDR3 is TGTGCCAGCAGTTGGACACGCTCTGGAAACACCATATATTTT. The encoded protein is CASSWTRSGNTIYF.

The rearrangement joins TRBV18 to TRBJ2-7; no definite D call. V lost 5 bases, J lost 5 bases, and 13 bases lay in between. This CDR3 is 13 amino acids long. Germline loops: CDR1 KGHSH, CDR2 LQKENI. In DNA form, the CDR3 reads TGTGCCAGCTCAGTACAGTACCGGCACGAGCAGTACTTC. Encoded protein: CASSVQYRHEQYF.

CDR3 amino acids: CASSSRGQPQHF. The CDR3 coding sequence is TGTGCCAGCAGCTCCCGCGGGCAGCCCCAGCATTTT. V usage is TRBV7-2 and J usage is TRBJ1-5; D is ambiguous. Germline CDR1 and CDR2: SGHTA and FQGNSA. Trimming stripped 4 bases from V and 7 bases from J, with 8 bases between. The CDR3 extends over 12 amino acids.